This TCR beta chain was profiled in a study of shared clonotypes between healthy human individuals. The germline V gene encodes CDR1 SGHNT and CDR2 YYREEE (reference sequence). The CDR3 spans 14 residues. Deletions cut 5 bases from V and 5 bases from J, with 16 bases between. Sequencing used immunoSEQ multiplex PCR; TCRdb keeps in-frame clones, though not all of them. The table records over 2 million clones, 85% to 95% of them present only once. The chain has TRBV5-4 and TRBJ2-5, with TRBD1 as a possible D gene (6 bases). The sequenced sample was naive CD4+ T cells sorted from blood. The subset denotes: CD45RA+ positively selected. The sequence came from a man between 18 and 29 years old in good health. CDR3 region: CASSPGTSRETQYF. CDR3 sequence (DNA): TGTGCCAGCAGTCCCGGGACATCGAGGGAGACCCAGTACTTC.